Sequencing of this TCR beta chain was carried out in a study of regulatory T cells in long-lasting Graves disease (dated by TCRdb to the early 2020s). Background on the whole study: Newly diagnosed Graves' disease patients had taken antithyroid drugs for less than 3 months. Persistent Graves' disease patients were compared with newly diagnosed Graves' disease patients by peripheral blood TCR sequencing and RNA sequencing. The study took place in China and was registered as a clinical trial. TCR sequencing covered some 13 persistent and approximately 20 newly diagnosed Graves' disease patients, some 33 samples in total.

As regards this clonotype: The specificity of this receptor is unknown. No much larger clone is present one base from it, and per-base qualities are unavailable.

The library was prepared using multiplex PCR. The data were produced on an Illumina HiSeq 4000. TCR beta libraries were built with iRepertoire HTBI primers and Arm-PCR amplification of CDR3 regions. Before sequencing, the PCR products went through gel purification. The original pipeline was this. A total of fewer than 80 TRBV and approximately 15 TRBJ segments were identified across samples and were used for gene usage analysis of CDR3 amino acid clonotypes. COPE and FqMerger were used to merge filtered high-quality paired reads into contigs. BLAST was used to align contigs to IMGT TRBV, TRBD and TRBJ reference genes, with CDR3 defined following IMGT. Any clonotype with a frequency above 0.1% was classified as a highly expanded clone. Shannon entropy served as the measure of repertoire diversity, while the Gini coefficient captured V-J evenness. Public clonotypes were defined as clonotypes shared by more than one individual. Using fastp trimming at Q25 and MiXCR clonotype assembly, TCRdb reanalyzed the public sequencing data and kept in-frame beta chains. Every entry covers one CDR3 protein and lists the most common genes and DNA from its rows. Here the V and J calls rest on TCRdb's processing, not on the authors' analysis. This sample lists about 620,000 distinct CDR3 sequences; 16% were detected once. 15% to 20% of the sample goes to the ten largest clones.

Interpreted using the paper, the time point label stands for: newly diagnosed GD, antithyroid drugs for less than 3 months. For both TCR sequencing and RNA sequencing, RNA was extracted from PBMCs using TRIzol. The diagnosis of Graves' disease was made according to American Thyroid Association guidelines. The patients came from an endocrinology department in Xi'an, China. Each patient gave approximately 10 milliliters of peripheral blood, collected in an EDTA anticoagulant tube. Ficoll Paque Plus density gradient separation was used to isolate PBMCs, and no additional T cell sorting was done. An Agilent 2100 Bioanalyzer and agarose gel were used to check RNA quality, while a NanoDrop 2000 measured RNA concentration. What the study reported, not specific to this receptor: Persistent patients shared more public clonotypes among themselves (2,741) than newly diagnosed patients did (approximately 970). Only the TCR beta chain was sequenced and analyzed. The authors acknowledged the small sample size as a limitation that may reduce accuracy. Lower TCR Shannon entropy and fewer highly expanded clones were observed in persistent Graves' disease patients than in newly diagnosed patients, which suggested clonal expansion. Persistent disease showed preferential use of TRBV28, TRBJ1-2 and TRBJ2-5, whereas newly diagnosed disease favored TRBV20-1 and TRBJ2-1. Peripheral blood alone was examined, since thyroid tissue, which constituted the primary lesion, could not be accessed.

The CDR3 spans 16 residues, from the cysteine through the phenylalanine. Of all the DNA, just the CDR3 is kept, 48 bases in frame from base 1. V loses 1 base at its end and J loses 3 bases; junction bases beyond the gene matches: 5. Sequences MGHDK (CDR1) and SYGVNS (CDR2) are obtained from the germline V gene. The same data also went into a second study, on T cells in Graves' hyperthyroidism and ophthalmopathy. The second paper states: Graves' hyperthyroidism was defined as stable when no progression to ophthalmopathy occurred over 18 months of follow-up. Hyperthyroidism patients were newly diagnosed, with disease duration under 2 months, and aged 18 to 65 years. The study excluded patients with uncontrolled infections, other autoimmune diseases, pregnancy or lactation. Diagnoses were based on clinical symptoms, serum thyroxine and TRAb, thyroid ultrasound and orbital computed tomography. The TCR CDR3 was subjected to a first round of RT-PCR using the HTBI primer set and the Qiagen OneStep RT-PCR kit. Most expanded thyroid clonotypes (frequency above 0.001) were also found in blood, which suggests that blood repertoires may mirror thyroid immune responses. A 13 V-J signature model separated ophthalmopathy from stable hyperthyroidism, with 87.88% sensitivity and roughly 84% specificity in cross-validation and 80%/75% in testing. In validation, progression to ophthalmopathy was predicted by the model with 70.59% sensitivity and 72.22% specificity, a median of around 5.9 months before onset. To identify distinguishing TCR V-J signatures, a discovery cohort of about 100 patients was used, comprising approximately 40 with Graves' ophthalmopathy and around 60 with stable Graves' hyperthyroidism. Prospective prediction of ophthalmopathy was tested in an independent validation cohort of fewer than 20 hyperthyroidism patients and 15 to 17 patients who later progressed to ophthalmopathy. The 75 to 100 discovery patients were randomly split 7:3 into training and test sets. The study also compared thyroid tissue and blood T-cell repertoires from 5 to 7 Graves' hyperthyroidism patients. Following sampling, methimazole starting at 30 mg daily was given to hyperthyroidism patients, and high-dose intravenous methylprednisolone was given to ophthalmopathy patients. Libraries were constructed in a second round of multiplex PCR, after which size selection and purification were carried out. Libraries were sequenced paired-end with 100 bp reads on an Illumina HiSeq2000. SOAPnuke was used to process the raw data, with reads discarded if the reads contained adapters or uncalled bases, had a mean Phred below 15, or lacked an exact constant-primer or identifier match. High-quality paired reads were merged using COPE v1.2.5, and each unique nucleotide sequence was defined as a clonotype. MiTCR v1.1 was used to align clonotypes to the IMGT TRBV, TRBD and TRBJ reference segments. The analysis included only V-J combinations with a frequency above 0.0001, which together covered approximately 99% of the repertoires. The TCS score was defined as the ratio of F50 (clonal expansion) to E x V (chaos), calculated using BLOSUM62-based TCRdist between CDR3 peptides within each V-J. Welch's t-statistics and random forest reduced around 550 V-J features to under 15, which were used in a naive Bayes classifier (R e1071). No statistical method was used to set the sample size in advance, and investigators knew the group allocation. The paper describes TCR Vbeta CDR3 sequencing of around 130 peripheral blood samples, made up of under 50 ophthalmopathy patients, some 80 hyperthyroidism patients and some 17 progressor patients.

Recombination linked TRBV25-1 to TRBJ2-7; TRBD1 aligns with 11 central bases. The sequence was obtained from a woman in her thirties with Graves disease. Donor details come from another sample of the same person, matched by shared clones. Sequenced here: peripheral blood mononuclear cells (PBMCs), sampled at new diagnosis, from a patient treated with antithyroid drugs. The DNA reads as follows: TGTGCCAGCAGTGAATTTGGGACAGGGGGTGACTACGAGCAGTACTTC. This sequence encodes CASSEFGTGGDYEQYF.